A selection of T cell receptor beta chains follows, all from one sample in a study of neurological immune-mediated disorders. TCRdb itself ran the 5' RACE reads through MiXCR, one entry per CDR3 protein. The table lists fewer than 85,000 distinct CDR3 sequences, almost 4% of them singletons. The source material was PBMCs. The receptor set was obtained from a man aged 25-40 years with multiple sclerosis. CDR3s leave out the opening cysteine and the closing phenylalanine or tryptophan. For some rows the clone size is stated as once, few or many, or as a class when expanded; others skip it.

v_call: TRBV5-6
j_call: TRBJ1-5
clone_size: many
cdr3_aa: ASSFLPGGPQH

v_call: TRBV7-9
j_call: TRBJ2-1
clone_size: many
cdr3_aa: ASSLGFWQLSSNEQF

v_call: TRBV9
j_call: TRBJ2-2
clone_size: many
cdr3_aa: ASSVRRGIGELF

v_call: TRBV7-9
j_call: TRBJ2-5
clone_size: many
cdr3_aa: ASSPAGGPIETQY

v_call: TRBV20-1
j_call: TRBJ1-3
clone_size: NA
cdr3_aa: SARERQTGNTIY

v_call: TRBV12-3/TRBV12-4
j_call: TRBJ1-5
clone_size: NA
cdr3_aa: ASSERGQPQN

v_call: TRBV5-1
j_call: TRBJ1-5
clone_size: many
cdr3_aa: ASSLVWGRGHQPQH

v_call: TRBV7-7
j_call: TRBJ2-5
clone_size: many
cdr3_aa: ASSQNREQETQY

v_call: TRBV15
j_call: TRBJ2-7
clone_size: many
cdr3_aa: ATSRDPGASYEQY

v_call: TRBV7-2
j_call: TRBJ2-2
clone_size: many
cdr3_aa: ASSLNYGLKNTGELF

v_call: TRBV12-3/TRBV12-4
j_call: TRBJ2-7
clone_size: many
cdr3_aa: ASSLTTGAALEQY

v_call: TRBV10-1
j_call: TRBJ2-3
clone_size: many
cdr3_aa: ASSSGTGDTDTQY

v_call: TRBV5-1
j_call: TRBJ2-7
clone_size: many
cdr3_aa: ASSLDTPSYEQY

v_call: TRBV7-2
j_call: TRBJ1-2
clone_size: many
cdr3_aa: ASSDLGGPNYGYT

v_call: TRBV9
j_call: TRBJ2-1
clone_size: many
cdr3_aa: ASSSSRPRDEQF

v_call: TRBV10-3
j_call: TRBJ1-5
clone_size: many
cdr3_aa: ATGDRGRLAPQH

v_call: TRBV5-6
j_call: TRBJ1-1
clone_size: many
cdr3_aa: ASSLFTEAF

v_call: TRBV10-2
j_call: TRBJ1-4
clone_size: few
cdr3_aa: ASSERTVEKLF

v_call: TRBV20-1
j_call: TRBJ1-5
clone_size: many
cdr3_aa: SASQQGTVQPQH

v_call: TRBV12-3/TRBV12-4
j_call: TRBJ1-6
clone_size: many
cdr3_aa: ASSLPNRFYGSPLH

v_call: TRBV5-1
j_call: TRBJ2-7
clone_size: many
cdr3_aa: ASSLGDPRNYEQY

v_call: TRBV4-3
j_call: TRBJ2-2
clone_size: many
cdr3_aa: ASSQAGPNGGATGELF

v_call: TRBV15
j_call: TRBJ2-1
clone_size: many
cdr3_aa: ATSRDSGKPNEQF

v_call: TRBV9
j_call: TRBJ2-2
clone_size: many
cdr3_aa: ASSVAGVDTGELF

v_call: TRBV6-1
j_call: TRBJ2-7
clone_size: many
cdr3_aa: ASSEGQPGEQY

v_call: TRBV12-3/TRBV12-4
j_call: TRBJ1-1
clone_size: many
cdr3_aa: ASSPRGPNTEAF

v_call: TRBV9
j_call: TRBJ1-2
clone_size: many
cdr3_aa: ASSVDGQTLTYGYT

v_call: TRBV6-2/TRBV6-3
j_call: TRBJ2-1
clone_size: many
cdr3_aa: ASRNGLAGGNEQF

v_call: TRBV20-1
j_call: TRBJ2-7
clone_size: many
cdr3_aa: SASHRGGTPYEQY

v_call: TRBV10-2
j_call: TRBJ1-1
clone_size: many
cdr3_aa: ASSEWGENTEAF

v_call: TRBV9
j_call: TRBJ1-1
clone_size: many
cdr3_aa: ASRRRGTANTEAF

v_call: TRBV19
j_call: TRBJ1-5
clone_size: many
cdr3_aa: ASTDGNQPQH

v_call: TRBV7-3
j_call: TRBJ1-6
clone_size: many
cdr3_aa: ASSLILSGEGSPLH

v_call: TRBV20-1
j_call: TRBJ1-4
clone_size: many
cdr3_aa: SARDTGTGRGREKLF

v_call: TRBV5-1
j_call: TRBJ2-7
clone_size: many
cdr3_aa: ASSLEGYEQY

v_call: TRBV10-3
j_call: TRBJ2-3
clone_size: many
cdr3_aa: AIRRGRDTDTQY

v_call: TRBV10-3
j_call: TRBJ2-3
clone_size: many
cdr3_aa: AISVDREDTQY

v_call: TRBV4-1
j_call: TRBJ2-7
clone_size: many
cdr3_aa: ASSQGEAPGYEQY

v_call: TRBV2
j_call: TRBJ1-2
clone_size: NA
cdr3_aa: ASSPTGEDGYT

v_call: TRBV2
j_call: TRBJ1-2
clone_size: many
cdr3_aa: ASSYWTGLGYT

v_call: TRBV9
j_call: TRBJ1-1
clone_size: many
cdr3_aa: ASSTKQGRAF

v_call: TRBV25-1
j_call: TRBJ2-1
clone_size: many
cdr3_aa: ASSEYGRGGEQF

v_call: TRBV3-1
j_call: TRBJ1-6
clone_size: many
cdr3_aa: ASSQEVGDSPLN

v_call: TRBV5-1
j_call: TRBJ1-2
clone_size: few
cdr3_aa: ASSYGQSYGYT

v_call: TRBV20-1
j_call: TRBJ2-7
clone_size: many
cdr3_aa: SARGRYWTGSYEQY

v_call: TRBV5-1
j_call: TRBJ2-5
clone_size: many
cdr3_aa: ASSLPGTQETQY

v_call: TRBV27
j_call: TRBJ2-1
clone_size: many
cdr3_aa: ASSLNTGGVNEQF

v_call: TRBV7-2
j_call: TRBJ1-2
clone_size: few
cdr3_aa: ASSSTVPYGYT

v_call: TRBV12-3/TRBV12-4
j_call: TRBJ2-5
clone_size: NA
cdr3_aa: ASSLSVGETQY

v_call: TRBV27
j_call: TRBJ2-7
clone_size: many
cdr3_aa: ASPPPQRTSYEQY

v_call: TRBV20-1
j_call: TRBJ2-7
clone_size: many
cdr3_aa: SAHRVSSYEQY

v_call: TRBV25-1
j_call: TRBJ1-2
clone_size: many
cdr3_aa: ASSHSRQAFT

v_call: TRBV7-8
j_call: TRBJ2-1
clone_size: many
cdr3_aa: ASSLVAGVTYNEQF

v_call: TRBV25-1
j_call: TRBJ2-7
clone_size: many
cdr3_aa: ATMGTQSTYEQY

v_call: TRBV5-1
j_call: TRBJ1-1
clone_size: NA
cdr3_aa: ASSSAGTGGTEAF

v_call: TRBV11-2
j_call: TRBJ2-3
clone_size: many
cdr3_aa: ASSLAGQDTQY

v_call: TRBV5-5
j_call: TRBJ2-1
clone_size: many
cdr3_aa: ASSLGTFRGGPYNEQF

v_call: TRBV20-1
j_call: TRBJ2-1
clone_size: many
cdr3_aa: SASRPGLAEQF